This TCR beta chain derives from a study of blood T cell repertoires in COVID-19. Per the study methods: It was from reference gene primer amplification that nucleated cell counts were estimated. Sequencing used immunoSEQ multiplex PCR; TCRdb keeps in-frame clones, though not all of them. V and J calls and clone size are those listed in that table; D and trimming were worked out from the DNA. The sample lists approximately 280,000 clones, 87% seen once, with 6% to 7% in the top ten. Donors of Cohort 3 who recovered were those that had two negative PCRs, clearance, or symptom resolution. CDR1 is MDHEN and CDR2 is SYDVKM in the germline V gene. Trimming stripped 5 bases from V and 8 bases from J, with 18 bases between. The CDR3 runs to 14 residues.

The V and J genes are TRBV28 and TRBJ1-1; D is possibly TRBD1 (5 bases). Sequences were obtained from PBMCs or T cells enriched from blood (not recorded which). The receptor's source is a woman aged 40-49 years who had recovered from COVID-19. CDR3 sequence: CASSGRQSLGEAFF. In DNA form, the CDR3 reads TGTGCCAGCAGTGGTAGACAGAGTCTCGGCGAAGCTTTCTTT.